These 4 T cell receptor beta chains share one sample of origin, sequenced in a study of blood T cell repertoires in COVID-19. Clones were sequenced by immunoSEQ multiplex PCR, and TCRdb holds only the in-frame ones, with some missing. In the table there are about 87,000 clones, about 88% of which are singletons. Specimen: peripheral blood. The receptors were gathered from a man aged 35-49 years with acute or convalescent COVID-19.

The chain has TRBV3-1 (or the pseudogene TRBV3-2) and TRBJ2-5; TRBD2 aligns across 13 bases. The ends lost 4 bases at V and 4 bases at J; junction bases unmatched: 12. Germline CDR1 and CDR2: LGHDT and YNNKEL (reference sequence). CDR3 length: 18 amino acids. CDR3 residues: CASSRGLTSGRASETQYF. The CDR3 coding sequence is TGTGCCAGCAGCCGCGGCCTAACTAGCGGGAGGGCCTCAGAGACCCAGTACTTC.

This chain joins TRBV11-2 and TRBJ1-3; TRBD1 might be the D (6 bases). The CDR3 has 17 amino acids. V shed 1 base and J shed 2 bases, with 15 bases lying between them. Germline CDR1 is SGHAT and CDR2 is FQNNGV. The CDR3 DNA reads TGTGCCAGCAGCTTAGCGTTTGGGGGCAGAACTGGAAACACCATATATTTT. It yields the protein CASSLAFGGRTGNTIYF.

The chain links TRBV6-2 or TRBV6-3 to TRBJ1-5; TRBD1 aligns across 9 bases. Germline V gene lookup returns CDR1 MNHEY and CDR2 SVGEGT. V dropped 4 bases and J dropped 1; count of bases not matched to a gene: 11. CDR3 length: 18 residues. The CDR3: CASSSHRGLDGSNQPQHF. For the CDR3, the DNA is TGTGCCAGCAGTTCTCACAGGGGGCTTGATGGCAGCAATCAGCCCCAGCATTTT.

The V and J genes are TRBV14 and TRBJ1-6; 7 bases agree with TRBD1. Germline lookup yields CDR1 SGHDN and CDR2 FVKESK. This CDR3 region has 14 residues. V was clipped by 5 bases and J by 7 bases; unmatched bases: 5. In DNA form, the CDR3 reads TGTGCCAGCAGCGTTCACAGGGGAAATTCACCCCTCCACTTT. This encodes CASSVHRGNSPLHF.